In this sample, the clone carrying this TCR beta chain turned up once. As originally analysed: The authors estimated nucleated cell counts from reference gene primer amplification. The method was immunoSEQ multiplex PCR; TCRdb's version includes in-frame clones alone and lacks a portion of them. D and trimming were read from the DNA, whereas the V and J calls and clone size are those reported in that table. The table includes 350,000 to 400,000 clones, about 89% detected once. This sample is drawn from a study of blood T cell repertoires in COVID-19. Study as a whole: The United States, Italy and Spain supplied acute and convalescent COVID-19 samples. T cells, B-cell-depleted T cells, or PBMCs provided the cDNA or gDNA that served as material.

The CDR3 has 15 amino acids. Unmatched junction bases numbered 6, after V lost 3 bases and J lost 3 bases. Germline V CDR1 and CDR2: LGHDT, YNNKEL (reference sequence). This rearrangement joins TRBV3-1 (or the pseudogene TRBV3-2) to TRBJ2-7; 9 bases are shared with TRBD1. This TCR derives from a woman aged 40 to 50 who had been exposed to COVID-19. The material sequenced was PBMCs or T cells enriched from blood (not recorded which). CDR3: CASSQDRGRFYEQYF. Here the CDR3 DNA reads TGTGCCAGCAGCCAGGACAGGGGACGTTTCTACGAGCAGTACTTC.